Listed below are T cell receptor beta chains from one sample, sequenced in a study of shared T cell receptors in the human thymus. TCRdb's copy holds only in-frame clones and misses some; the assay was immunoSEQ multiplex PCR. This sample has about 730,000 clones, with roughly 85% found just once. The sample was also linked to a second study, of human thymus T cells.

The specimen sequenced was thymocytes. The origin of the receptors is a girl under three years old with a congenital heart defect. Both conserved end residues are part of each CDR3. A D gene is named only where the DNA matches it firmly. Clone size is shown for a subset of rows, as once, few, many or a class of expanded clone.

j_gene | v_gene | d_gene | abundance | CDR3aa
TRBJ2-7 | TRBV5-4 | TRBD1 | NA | CASSFTTGGSYEQYF
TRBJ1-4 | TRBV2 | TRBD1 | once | CASSPRDRGEKLFF
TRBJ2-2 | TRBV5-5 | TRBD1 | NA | CASSFPWDSGANTGELFF
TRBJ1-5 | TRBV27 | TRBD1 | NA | CATRLHRGPDQPQHF
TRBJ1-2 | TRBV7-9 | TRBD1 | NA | CASSSDDRGTSGYTF
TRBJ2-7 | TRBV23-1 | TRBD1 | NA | CASSGTGTSYEQYF
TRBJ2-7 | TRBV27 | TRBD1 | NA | CASSPSGQGSYEQYF
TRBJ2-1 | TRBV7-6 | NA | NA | CASSPNLGAILYNEQFF
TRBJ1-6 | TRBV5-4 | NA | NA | CASSLEGLTPNSPLHF
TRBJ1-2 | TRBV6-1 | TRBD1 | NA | CASKKYRGDLAGYTF
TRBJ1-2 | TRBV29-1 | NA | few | CSDLRGTPSAKYGYTF
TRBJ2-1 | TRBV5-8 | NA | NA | CASTPIQTEQFF
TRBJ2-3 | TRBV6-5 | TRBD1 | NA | CASSLGLGQEIDTQYF
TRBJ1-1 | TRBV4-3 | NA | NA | CASSQTFPGNTEAFF
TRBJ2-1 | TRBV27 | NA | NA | CASSLTRAAYNEQFF
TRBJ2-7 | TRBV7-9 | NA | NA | CASSPWRTDYFYEQYF
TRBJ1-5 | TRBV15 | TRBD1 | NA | CATSEDRDNHQPQHF
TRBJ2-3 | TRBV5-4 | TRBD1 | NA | CASSLITPGTGGPDTQYF
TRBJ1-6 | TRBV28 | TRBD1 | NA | CASGRQDRGPNSPLHF
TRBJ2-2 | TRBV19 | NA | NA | CASTDRRNTGELFF
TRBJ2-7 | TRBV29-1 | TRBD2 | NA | CSVGYRGGPYEQYF
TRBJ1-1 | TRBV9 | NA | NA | CASSVCPQGFGTEAFF
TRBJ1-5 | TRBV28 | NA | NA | CASSFEAQHF
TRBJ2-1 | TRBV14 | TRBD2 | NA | CASRREESFSEQFF
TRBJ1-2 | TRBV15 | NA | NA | CATSRLQGFKNGYTF
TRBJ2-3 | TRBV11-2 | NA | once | CASSLDPTDRTDTQYF
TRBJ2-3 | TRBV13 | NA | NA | CASSFTWLAHWDTQYF
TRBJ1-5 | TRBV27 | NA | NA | CASSVLVGGQPQHF
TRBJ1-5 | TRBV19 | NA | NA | CASSIDEGGGWCQPQHF
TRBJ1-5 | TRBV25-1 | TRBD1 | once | CASRSRGLNQPQHF
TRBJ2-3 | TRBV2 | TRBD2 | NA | CASSGGLAGGPRDTQYF
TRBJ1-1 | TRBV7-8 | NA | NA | CASSRHGQTNTEAFF
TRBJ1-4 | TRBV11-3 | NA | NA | CASSSRTHRVREDHEKLFF
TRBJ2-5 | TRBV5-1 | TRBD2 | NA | CASSLAGGEETQYF
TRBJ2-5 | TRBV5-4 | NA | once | CASKRGRSQETQYF
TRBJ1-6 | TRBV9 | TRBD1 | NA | CASSGTGGASPLHF
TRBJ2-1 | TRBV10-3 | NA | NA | CAISGKAGPRENNEQFF
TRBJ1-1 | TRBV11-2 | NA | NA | CASSHPPSRGEAFF
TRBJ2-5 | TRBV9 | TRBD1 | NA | CASNPGTGPQETQYF
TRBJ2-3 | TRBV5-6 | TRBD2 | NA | CASSLETSGGLTDTQYF
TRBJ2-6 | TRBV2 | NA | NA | CASSERTYSGANVLTF
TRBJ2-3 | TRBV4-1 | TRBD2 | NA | CASSQDGAKRGGPDTQYF
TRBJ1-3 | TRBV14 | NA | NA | CASSQVALRLNTIYF
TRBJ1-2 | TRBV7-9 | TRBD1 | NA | CASSLVGGAAPARYGYTF
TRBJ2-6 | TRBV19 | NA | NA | CASRGLLSGANVLTF
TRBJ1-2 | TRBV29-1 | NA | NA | CSVAGNYGYTF
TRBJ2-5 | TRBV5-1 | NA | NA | CASSFLSDTQETQYF
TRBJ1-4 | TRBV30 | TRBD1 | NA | CAWSEWGQTLNEKLFF
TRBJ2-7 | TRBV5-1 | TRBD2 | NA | CASRSLSGAGEYEQYF
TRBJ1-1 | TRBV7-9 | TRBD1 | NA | CASSLGRGRDTEAFF
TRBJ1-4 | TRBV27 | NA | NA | CASSLFRGEKLFF
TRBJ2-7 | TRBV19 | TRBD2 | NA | CASDEGGGAYEQYF
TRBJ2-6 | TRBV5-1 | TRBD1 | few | CASSYDRVSGANVLTF